This entry lists 2 T cell receptor beta chains sequenced from one sample in a study of T cells in localized non-small cell lung cancer (TCRdb year 2020). Libraries came from the immunoSEQ multiplex PCR assay. Entries here come from immuneACCESS through TCRdb and include only in-frame sequences with V and J called. Some clones fail to appear in such tables; in the studies checked, an unresolved V gene covers under half of the shortfall, and the cause of the remainder is unknown. This sample has roughly 28,000 clones in its table, and 87% of those were observed once. Clones ranked in the top ten supply roughly 7.3% of the sample. Sequenced material: peripheral blood, taken before any cancer treatment. The receptor source for this set is a male donor aged 60 or older with stage I lung adenocarcinoma.

V is TRBV10-3 and J is TRBJ2-7, with 9 positions matching TRBD1. Germline lookup yields CDR1 ENHRY and CDR2 SYGVKD. This CDR3 has 15 residues. Germline trimming cut 6 bases from V and 5 bases from J; bases unmatched to any gene: 11. This CDR3 reads CAISNSQGAGDEQYF. Here the CDR3 DNA reads TGTGCCATCAGCAATTCACAGGGGGCAGGCGACGAGCAGTACTTC.

This clone occurred a few times. The J gene is TRBJ1-5, the V gene TRBV19; 7 bases fit TRBD1. This CDR3 is built from 17 residues. The J segment lost 0 bases and the V segment lost 6 bases, leaving 11 bases of the junction unmatched. Germline V gene data show CDR1 as LNHDA and CDR2 as SQIVND (reference sequence). CDR3 protein: CASRIGYGTDSNQPQHF. Here the CDR3 DNA reads TGTGCCAGTAGAATCGGATACGGGACAGATAGCAATCAGCCCCAGCATTTT.